Presented here are 30 T cell receptor beta chains from one specimen sequenced in a study of identical twins. Each CDR3 protein gets one entry after TCRdb re-called the 5' RACE reads with MiXCR. The sample includes 600,000 to 700,000 distinct CDR3 sequences, 21% seen only once; the top ten take more than 4%. This sample also appeared in a second study, on T cells expressing NK-cell markers.

Sequenced sample: PBMCs. Source of these receptors: a woman under 30 in good health.

This clonotype occurred a few times. The V and J genes are TRBV29-1 and TRBJ1-2, with 7 bases lining up with TRBD1. V lost 6 bases and J lost 5; bases outside the gene matches: 9. Looked up from germline, CDR1 is SQVTM and CDR2 is ANQGSEA. This CDR3 contains 13 residues. The DNA of the CDR3 is TGCAGCGTATTAGGGGGCCCTTCTTATGGCTACACCTTC. Its protein is CSVLGGPSYGYTF. Together with reference TRBV29-1 and TRBJ1-2, the CDR3 gives the full variable domain: SAVISQKPSRDICQRGTSLTIQCQVDSQVTMMFWYRQQPGQSLTLIATANQGSEATYESGFVIDKFPISRPNLTFSTLTVSNMSPEDSSIYLCSVLGGPSYGYTFGSGTRLTVV.

This rearrangement joins TRBV12-3 or TRBV12-4 to TRBJ2-1; D tentatively reads TRBD1 or TRBD2 (6 bases each). Trimming removed 1 base from V and 7 bases from J, with 14 bases in between. The CDR3 has 15 amino acids. Written as DNA, the CDR3 is TGTGCCAGCAGTTTAGGGCAGGGGAGGTGGAATGAGCAGTTCTTC. Translated, it gives CASSLGQGRWNEQFF.

The rearrangement links TRBV7-9 to TRBJ2-7, with a tentative D call TRBD2 (5 bases). In germline, CDR1 is SEHNR, CDR2 FQNEAQ (reference sequence). Trimming shortened V by 0 bases and J by 3 bases, and 9 bases separated the two germline ends. The CDR3 has 14 amino acids. DNA of the CDR3: TGTGCCAGCAGCTTAGCGGAGGCGAGCTACGAGCAGTACTTC. It encodes CASSLAEASYEQYF.

The chain employs TRBV7-3 and TRBJ2-1; a possible D gene is TRBD1 (6 bases). Germline CDR1 reads SGHTA; CDR2 reads FQGTGA. Trimming shortened V by 2 bases and J by 7 bases, and 18 bases separated the two germline ends. The CDR3 has 16 amino acids. As DNA, the CDR3 is TGTGCCAGCAGCTTATCTACAGGGCGAGAGTCGAATGAGCAGTTCTTC. It codes for CASSLSTGRESNEQFF.

This clonotype has just a few counts. The chain recombines TRBV10-3 with TRBJ1-2, with 10 bases matching TRBD1. The germline V gene has CDR1 ENHRY and CDR2 SYGVKD. The CDR3 runs 15 residues. After removal of 9 bases from V and 4 bases from J, the junction contained 11 bases not matched to a gene. The CDR3 nucleotides read TGTGCCATTCGGGTGGGGACAGGGGATCTCTATGGCTACACCTTC. This translates into CAIRVGTGDLYGYTF.

The J gene is TRBJ2-1, the V gene TRBV3-1; TRBD2 matches at 16 bases. V shed 4 bases and J 6 bases; nucleotides not matched to a gene: 9. The CDR3 contains 18 residues. Germline V CDR1 and CDR2: LGHDT, YNNKEL (reference sequence). CDR3 DNA: TGTGCCAGCAGCCCTCCGGGACTAGCGGGAGGGATCACCAATGAGCAGTTCTTC. As protein: CASSPPGLAGGITNEQFF.

This clonotype has a count of ten or more. V usage is TRBV20-1 and J usage is TRBJ2-5; D possibly matches TRBD1 or TRBD2 (5 bases each). The CDR3 is made up of 13 amino acids. In germline, CDR1 is DFQATT, CDR2 SNEGSKA (reference sequence). Trimming took off 3 bases at V and 3 bases at J, with 11 bases between the two ends. This chain's CDR3 is CSARWQGEETQYF. The CDR3 nucleotides read TGCAGTGCTAGGTGGCAGGGAGAAGAGACCCAGTACTTC.

V is TRBV12-3 or TRBV12-4 and J is TRBJ2-7; D uncertain. Deletions cut 2 bases from V and 7 bases from J, with 6 bases between. The CDR3 covers 11 residues. The CDR3 reads CASSLWLEQYF. The CDR3 DNA reads as TGTGCCAGCAGTTTATGGTTAGAGCAGTACTTC.

This clonotype came up many times. The chain employs TRBV15 and TRBJ2-7; 10 nucleotides align to TRBD1. V gave up 6 bases and J gave up 5 bases; unmatched junction bases: 7. Germline V gene data show CDR1 as LNHNV and CDR2 as YYDKDF (reference sequence). There are 14 residues in the CDR3. CDR3 protein: CATRPGQGFDEQYF. The CDR3 DNA reads TGTGCCACCAGGCCGGGACAGGGGTTCGACGAGCAGTACTTC. The full variable domain, rest sourced from reference TRBV15 and TRBJ2-7, is DAMVIQNPRYQVTQFGKPVTLSCSQTLNHNVMYWYQQKSSQAPKLLFHYYDKDFNNEADTPDNFQSRRPNTSFCFLDIRSPGLGDTAMYLCATRPGQGFDEQYFGPGTRLTVT.

Only a few counts were recorded for this clonotype. This chain joins TRBV4-2 and TRBJ2-1; D call uncertain. The V end was cut by 1 base, the J end by 7 bases, with 8 bases between. The germline V gene encodes CDR1 LGHNA and CDR2 YNFKEQ. The CDR3 runs to 13 residues. This CDR3 reads CASSQVLGNEQFF. The CDR3, as DNA: TGTGCCAGCAGCCAAGTCCTTGGGAATGAGCAGTTCTTC.

In its sample, this clonotype was seen many times. This chain joins TRBV10-3 and TRBJ1-5, with D uncertain. From germline, CDR1 is ENHRY and CDR2 SYGVKD. The CDR3 sequence is 13 residues long. The V end lost 5 bases, the J end lost 6 bases, and 11 bases lay between the germline ends. CDR3 DNA sequence: TGTGCCATCAGTATTCGAAGTGCTCAGCCCCAGCATTTT. It codes for CAISIRSAQPQHF.

The chain joins TRBV4-3 to TRBJ2-2; no definite D call. Germline CDR1 and CDR2: LGHNA and YSLEER. This CDR3 spans 14 amino acids. Deletions cut 6 bases from V and 4 bases from J, with 12 bases between. The CDR3 nucleotides read TGCGCCAGCAGGACGTGGCTTGGCACCGGGGAGCTGTTTTTT. Translating it yields CASRTWLGTGELFF.

The rearrangement links TRBV29-1 to TRBJ2-7, with D unclear. The germline V and J ends were trimmed by 4 bases and 0 bases, with 10 bases remaining between them. Germline V gene lookup returns CDR1 SQVTM and CDR2 ANQGSEA. The CDR3 has 13 residues. The CDR3 loop is CSVADPRSYEQYF. The CDR3 nucleotides read TGCAGCGTTGCAGATCCTCGCTCCTACGAGCAGTACTTC.

This clonotype was recorded a few times. The chain couples TRBV27 to TRBJ2-1, with a possible D match to TRBD2 (6 bases). Germline CDR1 is MNHEY and CDR2 is SMNVEV (reference sequence). Trimming shortened V by 5 bases and J by 5 bases, and 19 bases separated the two germline ends. The CDR3 consists of 16 residues. The CDR3 coding sequence is TGTGCCAGCAGTCCCTCCCTCTGGCGGGGAAACAATGAGCAGTTCTTC. This gives the protein CASSPSLWRGNNEQFF.

The table lists this clonotype with a few counts. The V and J genes are TRBV29-1 and TRBJ1-2, with D uncertain. V lost 4 bases and J 4 bases, leaving 13 bases between the germline ends. CDR1 is SQVTM and CDR2 is ANQGSEA in the germline V gene. This CDR3 spans 13 amino acids. The CDR3 nucleotides read TGCAGCGTTGTTGCGGCCCCGAGCTATGGCTACACCTTC. Translated: CSVVAAPSYGYTF.

The rearrangement uses TRBV5-1 and TRBJ2-5; TRBD2 might be the D (6 bases). V dropped 0 bases and J dropped 9 bases, with 12 bases sitting between them. The germline CDR1 and CDR2 sequences are SGHRS and YFSETQ. The CDR3 length is 13 residues. The CDR3 protein is CASSLDGTLSQYF. The CDR3 DNA sequence: TGCGCCAGCAGCTTGGATGGGACTCTGTCCCAGTACTTC.

This clonotype was counted between two and nine times. The chain carries TRBV25-1 and TRBJ2-7; no reliable D call. Trimming removed 4 bases at V and 3 bases at J, with 16 bases between. The germline V gene encodes CDR1 MGHDK and CDR2 SYGVNS. The CDR3 extends over 15 amino acids. CDR3 region: CASSVGLNHYYEQYF. The CDR3, as DNA: TGTGCCAGCAGTGTTGGGCTCAACCATTACTACGAGCAGTACTTC.

The chain has TRBV11-1 and TRBJ2-2, with TRBD1 matching over 9 bases. V gave up 5 bases and J gave up 0 bases; unmatched junction bases: 19. The CDR3 loop spans 21 amino acids. Germline V gene lookup returns CDR1 SGHAT and CDR2 FQDESV (reference sequence). CDR3 coding DNA: TGTGCCAGCAGCCTCCCGAGGGGACAGGGTCCCTCTCGATCGAACACCGGGGAGCTGTTTTTT. Protein product: CASSLPRGQGPSRSNTGELFF.

This clonotype occurred a few times. The J gene is TRBJ2-7, the V gene TRBV5-1; tentatively, D is TRBD1 (5 bases). V lost 2 bases, J lost 0 bases, and 18 bases lay in between. The length of the CDR3 is 17 residues. Germline CDR1 and CDR2: SGHRS and YFSETQ. The CDR3 DNA sequence: TGCGCCAGCAGCTTTAAAACAGGATCTACTAACTCCTACGAGCAGTACTTC. Its translation is CASSFKTGSTNSYEQYF.

This clonotype was picked up a small number of times. The chain carries TRBV20-1 and TRBJ2-7; D not certain. The V end was cut by 5 bases, the J end by 2 bases, with 10 bases between. Per the germline V gene, CDR1 is DFQATT and CDR2 is SNEGSKA (reference sequence). The CDR3 consists of 12 residues. CDR3 coding DNA: TGCAGTGCTGTGGACCAGGCCTACGAGCAGTACTTC. Encoded protein: CSAVDQAYEQYF.

This clonotype was seen more than once but under ten times. This chain links TRBV29-1 with TRBJ2-3, with D unresolved. This CDR3 comprises 12 residues. The germline CDR1 and CDR2 sequences are SQVTM and ANQGSEA. Trimming stripped 4 bases from V and 6 bases from J, with 11 bases between. This CDR3 is CSVVQSGDTQYF. The CDR3 bases are TGCAGCGTTGTCCAGTCTGGGGATACGCAGTATTTT.

This clonotype has ten or more counts. The chain uses TRBV20-1 and TRBJ2-3; possible D gene TRBD2, 6 bases. CDR1 is DFQATT, CDR2 SNEGSKA, per germline (reference sequence). Trimming cost V 6 bases and J 8 bases, with 9 bases left between them. The CDR3 runs to 10 residues. Written as DNA, the CDR3 is TGCAGTGCCGCGGAGGGTACGCAGTATTTT. Its protein product is CSAAEGTQYF.

The CDR3 nucleotides read TGTGCCAGCAGCTTAGTCGCAGGGATTACCTACAATGAGCAGTTCTTC. Amino acid sequence: CASSLVAGITYNEQFF. The chain couples TRBV7-6 to TRBJ2-1, with a possible D match to TRBD1 (5 bases). CDR1 and CDR2 (germline): SGHVS, FNYEAQ. This CDR3 comprises 16 residues. The ends were cut back, 1 base at V and 2 bases at J, with 12 bases in the middle.

This clonotype was counted between two and nine times. This chain uses TRBV20-1 with TRBJ2-1; 8 bases fit TRBD2. Trimming took 5 bases from V and 6 from J; bases not matched to a gene: 12. The CDR3 loop spans 15 amino acids. Germline V gives CDR1 DFQATT, CDR2 SNEGSKA (reference sequence). The CDR3 nucleotides are TGCAGTGCTCCTAGAGCGGGAGCTATTTCCAATGAGCAGTTCTTC. This gives the protein CSAPRAGAISNEQFF.

The table lists this clonotype with a few counts. The J gene is TRBJ2-1, the V gene TRBV12-3 or TRBV12-4; D is perhaps TRBD2 (6 bases). Trimming removed 3 bases at V and 8 bases at J, with 11 bases between. The CDR3 spans 13 residues. As DNA, the CDR3 is TGTGCCAGCAGTTTCGGGACTTTTGATGAGCAGTTCTTC. The encoded protein is CASSFGTFDEQFF.

Ten or more counts support this clonotype. This chain links TRBV13 with TRBJ2-7; 7 bases are a match to TRBD1. The CDR3 totals 13 residues. Germline V gene sequence: CDR1 PRHDT, CDR2 FYEKMQ (reference sequence). The V segment lost 8 bases and the J segment 1 base; nucleotides outside the gene matches: 5. CDR3 in amino acids: CASSGTDSYEQYF. The CDR3 DNA is TGTGCCAGCTCCGGGACAGATTCCTACGAGCAGTACTTC.

The chain joins TRBV29-1 to TRBJ2-1; unclear D gene. Germline V CDR1 and CDR2: SQVTM, ANQGSEA. Trimming stripped 5 bases from V and 0 bases from J, with 5 bases between. The CDR3 contains 12 residues. For the CDR3, the DNA is TGCAGCGTTTCATCCTCCTACAATGAGCAGTTCTTC. Its protein product is CSVSSSYNEQFF.

The chain couples TRBV2 to TRBJ2-1; 12 bases fit TRBD2. Germline V gene lookup returns CDR1 SNHLY and CDR2 FYNNEI. J gave up 8 bases and V 6 bases, and 11 bases lay outside the gene matches. The CDR3 loop spans 16 amino acids. The CDR3 DNA sequence: TGTGCCAGCAGACCCACTCTAGCGGGGGGGCATCATGAGCAGTTCTTC. This gives the protein CASRPTLAGGHHEQFF. The whole variable domain, filled in from reference TRBV2 and TRBJ2-1, reads EPEVTQTPSHQVTQMGQEVILRCVPISNHLYFYWYRQILGQKVEFLVSFYNNEISEKSEIFDDQFSVERPDGSNFTLKIRSTKLEDSAMYFCASRPTLAGGHHEQFFGPGTRLTVL.

This clonotype was seen a handful of times. This chain joins TRBV7-2 and TRBJ2-1, with 13 nucleotides matching TRBD2. Trimming took 5 bases from V and 4 from J; bases not matched to a gene: 8. CDR3 length: 17 amino acids. Germline CDR1 reads SGHTA; CDR2 reads FQGNSA. The CDR3 is CASSAGTSGTTYNEQFF. CDR3 in DNA: TGTGCCAGCAGCGCTGGGACTAGCGGGACAACATACAATGAGCAGTTCTTC.

Points on this clonotype: Sequence at one end of the junction differs from germline and may be a read error. V is TRBV2 and J is TRBJ2-3; 9 bases match TRBD2. The CDR3 is made up of 18 amino acids. The germline V gene has CDR1 SNHLY and CDR2 FYNNEI. DNA for the CDR3: TGTGCCATCAGTTTACGGGAGGCTAGCGGGGATAGCACAGATACGCAGTATTTT. Its protein product is CAISLREASGDSTDTQYF.